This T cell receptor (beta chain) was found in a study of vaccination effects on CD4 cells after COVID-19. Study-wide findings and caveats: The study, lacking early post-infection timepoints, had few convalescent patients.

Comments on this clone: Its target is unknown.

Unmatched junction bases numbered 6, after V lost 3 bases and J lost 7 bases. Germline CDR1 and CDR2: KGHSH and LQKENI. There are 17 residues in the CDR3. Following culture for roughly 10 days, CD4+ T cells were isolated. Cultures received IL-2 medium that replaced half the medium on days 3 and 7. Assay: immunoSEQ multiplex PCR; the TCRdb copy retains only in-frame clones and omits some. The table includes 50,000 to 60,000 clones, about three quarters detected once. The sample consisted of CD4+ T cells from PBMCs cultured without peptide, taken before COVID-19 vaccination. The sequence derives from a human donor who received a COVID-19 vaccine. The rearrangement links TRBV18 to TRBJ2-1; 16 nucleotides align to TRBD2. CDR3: CASSPEGLAGGPNEQFF. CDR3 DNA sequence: TGTGCCAGCTCACCCGAGGGACTAGCGGGGGGGCCTAATGAGCAGTTCTTC.